These 30 T cell receptor beta chains share one sample of origin, sequenced in a study of cytomegalovirus exposure and HLA in healthy donors. 13 Jbeta primers and 60 Vbeta primers were used for the PCR. The protocol was immunoSEQ multiplex PCR, while the TCRdb copy is restricted to in-frame clones and leaves out a portion. The data hold roughly 230,000 clones, with around nine tenths observed a single time. The sequenced material came from PBMCs. The receptors here all came from a girl aged 2 to 9 in good health and CMV-seronegative.

This chain links TRBV5-1 with TRBJ2-7, with 13 nucleotides matching TRBD2. V shed 4 bases and J 2 bases; nucleotides not matched to a gene: 3. CDR3 length equals 15 residues. Germline assignment: CDR1 SGHRS and CDR2 YFSETQ. This CDR3 is CASSPGTSGTYEQYF. The CDR3 nucleotides read TGCGCCAGCAGCCCCGGGACTAGCGGGACCTACGAGCAGTACTTC. Supplemented by reference TRBV5-1 and TRBJ2-7, the full variable domain reads KAGVTQTPRYLIKTRGQQVTLSCSPISGHRSVSWYQQTPGQGLQFLFEYFSETQRNKGNFPGRFSGRQFSNSRSEMNVSTLELGDSALYLCASSPGTSGTYEQYFGPGTRLTVT.

The chain combines TRBV5-1 with TRBJ1-1, with D unclear. Germline assignment: CDR1 SGHRS and CDR2 YFSETQ. There are 14 residues in the CDR3. Trimming shortened V by 1 base and J by 2 bases, and 9 bases separated the two germline ends. The CDR3 DNA sequence: TGCGCCAGCAGCTTGACTGTTACTAACACTGAAGCTTTCTTT. Translation: CASSLTVTNTEAFF.

This sequence joins TRBV15 and TRBJ1-4; 8 positions agree with TRBD1. The CDR3 is 20 amino acids. V dropped 5 bases and J dropped 5; count of bases not matched to a gene: 22. The germline V gene has CDR1 LNHNV and CDR2 YYDKDF (reference sequence). The CDR3 here is CATSLSFIDTGQGTNEKLFF. The DNA of the CDR3 is TGTGCCACCAGCCTCTCGTTCATAGACACAGGACAGGGTACGAATGAAAAACTGTTTTTT.

V gene TRBV27 combines with J gene TRBJ2-4; D might be TRBD2 (7 bases). V shed 3 bases and J shed 0 bases, with 27 bases lying between them. Germline V gene lookup returns CDR1 MNHEY and CDR2 SMNVEV (reference sequence). This CDR3 contains 21 residues. The CDR3 is CASSFGGHRGGRGGAKNIQYF. The CDR3 DNA is TGTGCCAGCAGTTTTGGCGGCCATAGGGGGGGGAGAGGTGGAGCCAAAAACATTCAGTACTTC.

The chain is built from TRBV27 and TRBJ1-5; 9 positions match TRBD1. The CDR3 is made up of 13 amino acids. The germline gives CDR1 MNHEY, CDR2 SMNVEV (reference sequence). V dropped 4 bases and J dropped 6; count of bases not matched to a gene: 1. CDR3 protein: CASSWDRVQPQHF. The CDR3 DNA reads TGTGCCAGCAGTTGGGACAGGGTTCAGCCCCAGCATTTT.

V gene TRBV28 combines with J gene TRBJ1-1; D is undetermined. Germline CDR1 MDHEN, CDR2 SYDVKM. Trimming took 6 bases from V and 1 from J, leaving 9 bases between them. The CDR3 has 13 residues. The CDR3 loop is CASSYYSNTEAFF. The CDR3 nucleotides are TGTGCCAGCAGCTACTATTCGAACACTGAAGCTTTCTTT. Combining the CDR3 with reference TRBV28 and TRBJ1-1 gives the whole variable domain DVKVTQSSRYLVKRTGEKVFLECVQDMDHENMFWYRQDPGLGLRLIYFSYDVKMKEKGDIPEGYSVSREKKERFSLILESASTNQTSMYLCASSYYSNTEAFFGQGTRLTVV.

The rearrangement uses TRBV6-5 and TRBJ2-1; 7 nucleotides agree with TRBD1. The CDR3 has 13 residues. Per the germline V gene, CDR1 is MNHEY and CDR2 is SVGAGI. J gave up 7 bases and V 7 bases, and 7 bases lay outside the gene matches. CDR3 amino acids: CASTTTGLNEQFF. The CDR3 region has the DNA TGTGCCAGCACCACGACAGGGCTGAATGAGCAGTTCTTC.

In this sample, this clone turned up once. The genes are TRBV11-2 and TRBJ2-5; 7 nucleotides align to TRBD1. The CDR3 is made up of 17 amino acids. Trimming removed 5 bases from V and 1 base from J; junction bases left unmatched: 13. CDR1 and CDR2 (germline): SGHAT, FQNNGV. The chain's CDR3 is CASSLYADRSIQETQYF. DNA for the CDR3: TGTGCCAGCAGCCTCTATGCGGACAGGAGTATCCAAGAGACCCAGTACTTC.

This clone was found once. V gene TRBV6-6 combines with J gene TRBJ1-5; no reliable D call. Germline loops: CDR1 MNHNY, CDR2 SVGAGI (reference sequence). There are 14 residues in the CDR3. V was cut by 2 bases and J by 7 bases, with 12 bases left in between. The CDR3 is CASSYESSLQPQHF. As DNA, the CDR3 is TGTGCCAGCAGTTACGAGTCATCCCTCCAGCCCCAGCATTTT.

The chain is built from TRBV27 and TRBJ2-3, with D maybe TRBD1 (6 bases). CDR3 length: 16 residues. V shed 3 bases and J shed 0 bases, with 13 bases lying between them. Germline loops: CDR1 MNHEY, CDR2 SMNVEV (reference sequence). The DNA of the CDR3 is TGTGCCAGCAGTTTCCAAACAGGGCTCAGCACAGATACGCAGTATTTT. Translation: CASSFQTGLSTDTQYF.

The chain recombines TRBV4-1 with TRBJ1-4; D is perhaps TRBD1 (5 bases). Deletions cut 1 base from V and 0 bases from J, with 9 bases between. This CDR3 is 16 amino acids long. Germline V gives CDR1 MGHRA, CDR2 YSYEKL. DNA for the CDR3: TGCGCCAGCAGCCAAGGACAGAAAACAACTAATGAAAAACTGTTTTTT. Its protein product is CASSQGQKTTNEKLFF.

The rearrangement uses TRBV5-4 and TRBJ2-7; tentatively, D is TRBD2 (6 bases). V lost 4 bases and J 0 bases, leaving 11 bases between the germline ends. Germline-derived CDR1 and CDR2 are SGHNT and YYREEE (reference sequence). CDR3 size: 14 residues. Here the CDR3 reads CASSPETSSYEQYF. In nucleotides, the CDR3 is TGTGCCAGCAGCCCGGAGACTAGCTCCTACGAGCAGTACTTC.

This clone has a handful of counts. This chain uses TRBV27 with TRBJ2-5; the match to TRBD2 covers 14 bases. The germline V gene encodes CDR1 MNHEY and CDR2 SMNVEV (reference sequence). Germline trimming cut 6 bases from V and 1 base from J; bases unmatched to any gene: 7. The CDR3 extends over 17 amino acids. DNA of the CDR3: TGTGCCAGCAGGGGTGGGACTAGCGGGAGAAGCCAAGAGACCCAGTACTTC. Encoded protein: CASRGGTSGRSQETQYF.

This clone is a singleton in its sample. V and J are TRBV27 and TRBJ2-7; D is possibly TRBD1 (9 bases). The V and J ends lost 2 bases and 7 bases respectively, with 24 bases between them. Germline-derived CDR1 and CDR2 are MNHEY and SMNVEV (reference sequence). This CDR3 has 17 amino acids. The CDR3 is CASSLGGGTGKRGEQYF. CDR3 sequence (DNA): TGTGCCAGCAGTTTAGGCGGGGGGACAGGGAAGAGAGGTGAGCAGTACTTC.

This clone was recorded a few times. The chain recombines TRBV19 with TRBJ1-1; D unclear. Trimming took off 6 bases at V and 4 bases at J, with 9 bases between the two ends. In germline, CDR1 is LNHDA, CDR2 SQIVND (reference sequence). The CDR3 runs 12 residues. DNA for the CDR3: TGTGCCAGTAGCGGGGTGGGCACTGAAGCTTTCTTT. It translates to CASSGVGTEAFF.

J is TRBJ1-2 and V is TRBV5-6; D unresolved. This CDR3 region has 14 residues. CDR1 SGHDT and CDR2 YYEEEE come from the germline V gene. V gave up 3 bases and J gave up 7 bases, with 16 bases separating them. CDR3 bases: TGTGCCAGCAGCTCGTTAGCGGAGAGCGTTGGCTACACCTTC. It translates to CASSSLAESVGYTF.

The rearrangement links TRBV11-2 to TRBJ2-7; TRBD2 might be the D (6 bases). This CDR3 has 13 amino acids. Germline CDR1 SGHAT, CDR2 FQNNGV. V lost 5 bases and J lost 3, with 11 bases in between. In nucleotides, the CDR3 is TGTGCCAGCAGCCCGGGGGACTTCTACGAGCAGTACTTC. It yields the protein CASSPGDFYEQYF.

The CDR3 reads CASRGQVSNTEAFF. The CDR3 DNA sequence: TGTGCCAGCAGGGGACAGGTTTCGAACACTGAAGCTTTCTTT. This rearrangement joins TRBV6-1 to TRBJ1-1; TRBD1 matches at 8 bases. The CDR3 totals 14 residues. The V gene's germline CDR1 is MNHNS and CDR2 SASEGT. The V gene end was trimmed by 6 bases and the J gene end by 1 base; junction bases not matched to a gene: 4.

This chain links TRBV29-1 with TRBJ1-3; possibly TRBD1 for D (6 bases). The germline V and J ends were trimmed by 6 bases and 6 bases, with 24 bases remaining between them. The CDR3 consists of 16 residues. CDR1 and CDR2 (germline): SQVTM, ANQGSEA. DNA of the CDR3: TGCAGCGTGACGGGGGGGGCAGATCCCCGCGAAAACACCATATATTTT. It encodes CSVTGGADPRENTIYF.

The chain combines TRBV19 with TRBJ1-5, with 8 bases identical to TRBD1. V gave up 5 bases and J gave up 7 bases; unmatched junction bases: 7. CDR1 and CDR2 (germline): LNHDA, SQIVND (reference sequence). There are 14 residues in the CDR3. For the CDR3, the DNA is TGTGCCAGTAGTCCGGACAGGGTCTGGCAGCCCCAGCATTTT. This gives the protein CASSPDRVWQPQHF. The variable domain in full, with the rest retrieved from reference TRBV19 and TRBJ1-5, is DGGITQSPKYLFRKEGQNVTLSCEQNLNHDAMYWYRQDPGQGLRLIYYSQIVNDFQKGDIAEGYSVSREKKESFPLTVTSAQKNPTAFYLCASSPDRVWQPQHFGDGTRLSIL.

The chain has TRBV5-4 and TRBJ2-4; 7 bases agree with TRBD1. This CDR3 spans 16 amino acids. The V gene end was trimmed by 4 bases and the J gene end by 0 bases; junction bases not matched to a gene: 7. Germline lookup yields CDR1 SGHNT and CDR2 YYREEE (reference sequence). This chain's CDR3 is CASSPTRQGAKNIQYF. CDR3 nucleotide sequence: TGTGCCAGCAGCCCCACCAGACAGGGAGCCAAAAACATTCAGTACTTC.

J is TRBJ1-2 and V is TRBV27; D gene ambiguous. Trimming shortened V by 3 bases and J by 2 bases, and 7 bases separated the two germline ends. This CDR3 has 13 amino acids. Germline lookup yields CDR1 MNHEY and CDR2 SMNVEV (reference sequence). CDR3 sequence: CASSLYENYGYTF. The DNA for the CDR3 is TGTGCCAGCAGTTTGTACGAGAACTATGGCTACACCTTC.

This clone occurred a few times. V gene TRBV6-1 combines with J gene TRBJ1-1; D uncertain. The V gene lost 3 bases and the J gene lost 2 bases, with 7 bases spanning the gap. From germline, CDR1 is MNHNS and CDR2 SASEGT. The CDR3 spans 13 residues. The DNA for the CDR3 is TGTGCCAGCAGTGATGGGCTAAACACTGAAGCTTTCTTT. As protein: CASSDGLNTEAFF.

The V call is TRBV2, the J call TRBJ2-1; D is unresolved. Germline V gives CDR1 SNHLY, CDR2 FYNNEI. Trimming left V 3 bases short and J 5 bases short, with 5 bases between. The CDR3 length is 12 residues. CDR3 coding DNA: TGTGCCAGCAGTGATATAGACAATGAGCAGTTCTTC. This sequence encodes CASSDIDNEQFF.

This chain connects TRBV5-3 to TRBJ1-5, with a tentative D call TRBD1 (5 bases). TRBV5-3 is an ORF for which the function is uncertain. The V gene lost 3 bases and the J gene lost 3 bases, with 13 bases spanning the gap. CDR3 length: 15 amino acids. The DNA of the CDR3 is TGTGCCAGAAGCTCTACCTCACAGGACAATCAGCCCCAGCATTTT. Protein product: CARSSTSQDNQPQHF.

The chain joins TRBV5-4 to TRBJ2-2, with D maybe TRBD1 (5 bases). The germline CDR1 and CDR2 sequences are SGHNT and YYREEE (reference sequence). This CDR3 has 16 amino acids. V was pared by 0 bases and J by 0 bases, with 9 bases between. The CDR3 loop reads CASSLGGQPNTGELFF. The DNA of the CDR3 is TGTGCCAGCAGCTTGGGGGGCCAGCCGAACACCGGGGAGCTGTTTTTT. Filled out from reference TRBV5-4 and TRBJ2-2, the complete variable domain reads ETGVTQSPTHLIKTRGQQVTLRCSSQSGHNTVSWYQQALGQGPQFIFQYYREEENGRGNFPPRFSGLQFPNYSSELNVNALELDDSALYLCASSLGGQPNTGELFFGEGSRLTVL.

This clone was observed a handful of times. The rearrangement uses TRBV27 and TRBJ1-4; 9 bases line up with TRBD1. The CDR3 is made up of 13 amino acids. Trimming at V came to 6 bases and at J to 8 bases, leaving 4 bases not matched to a gene. The germline gives CDR1 MNHEY, CDR2 SMNVEV (reference sequence). The CDR3 sequence is CASRDRGGEKLFF. CDR3 nucleotide sequence: TGTGCCAGCAGGGACAGGGGAGGCGAAAAACTGTTTTTT. The entire variable domain, with the rest obtained from reference TRBV27 and TRBJ1-4, is as follows: EAQVTQNPRYLITVTGKKLTVTCSQNMNHEYMSWYRQDPGLGLRQIYYSMNVEVTDKGDVPEGYKVSRKEKRNFPLILESPSPNQTSLYFCASRDRGGEKLFFGSGTQLSVL.

The chain combines TRBV10-3 with TRBJ2-7; TRBD2 matches 9 bases. The CDR3 has 13 amino acids. Germline V gives CDR1 ENHRY, CDR2 SYGVKD. V shed 6 bases and J 5 bases; nucleotides not matched to a gene: 5. The CDR3 here is CAIRVAGAHEQYF. CDR3 in DNA: TGTGCCATCAGGGTAGCGGGGGCCCACGAGCAGTACTTC.

The chain links TRBV4-1 to TRBJ1-4, with D perhaps matching TRBD1 (6 bases). V was shortened by 10 bases and J by 7 bases, with 16 bases between the two germline ends. CDR1 MGHRA and CDR2 YSYEKL come from the germline V gene. The CDR3 is 13 amino acids. CDR3 loop: CATKGDLSEKLFF. For the CDR3, the DNA is TGCGCCACCAAGGGGGATTTAAGTGAAAAACTGTTTTTT.

The chain couples TRBV2 to TRBJ1-4; TRBD1 matches at 8 bases. Germline V gene sequence: CDR1 SNHLY, CDR2 FYNNEI. With 9 bases clipped from V and 10 bases from J, the junction kept 7 bases outside the gene matches. The CDR3 covers 12 residues. In DNA form, the CDR3 reads TGTGCCAGTTCCCCGCAGGGGGCAAAACTGTTTTTT. Amino acids: CASSPQGAKLFF.